This TCR beta chain emerged from a study of T cells expressing NK-cell markers. About the study: Of eight sequenced donors, seven were HCMV-seropositive and one HCMV-seronegative. Regarding the study as a whole: Top CD8+ clonotypes included the dominant CD3+CD56+NKG2C+ clonotypes in several donors.

Scientists made TCR beta cDNA using 5'RACE template switching with UMIs. TCRdb re-analyzed the 5' RACE reads; it lists each CDR3 protein once, without DNA. Its table records 550,000 or so distinct CDR3 sequences. A remark on this clonotype: Antigen: not known.

The germline V gene has CDR1 MNHEY and CDR2 SVGAGI. This CDR3 contains 16 residues. V usage is TRBV6-5 and J usage is TRBJ1-3. The TCR was taken from a man younger than 30 in good health. Sequenced input: blood T cells: a sorted CD56 or NKG2C T cell subset, CD4+ or CD8+ T cells, or bulk PBMC T cells (not recorded which). The CDR3 sequence is CASSYSRVDSGNTIYF.